This is a list of T cell receptor beta chains from one sample in a study of T cell responses to AZD1222 COVID-19 vaccine. Sequencing used immunoSEQ multiplex PCR; TCRdb keeps in-frame clones, though not all of them. The table has around 100,000 clones, nearly 90% seen once. Material: peripheral blood, obtained on day 0 of AZD1222 vaccination. The receptor source for this set is an adult in good health. The CDR3 runs from the conserved cysteine through the conserved F or W. Fields, in order: J gene, clone size, D gene, V gene, CDR3 DNA, CDR3 protein. A D gene is named only where the DNA matches it firmly. Size values are once, few and many counts, or a class for expanded clones, and some rows have none.

j_call: TRBJ2-7
clone_size: NA
d_call: TRBD1
v_call: TRBV7-6
cdr3_nt: TGTGCCAGCAGCCCCCGTCCAGGGGGCTCCTCCTACGAGCAGTACTTC
cdr3_aa: CASSPRPGGSSYEQYF

j_call: TRBJ1-3
clone_size: NA
d_call: NA
v_call: TRBV6-1
cdr3_nt: TGTGCCAGCAGTGAGCGTCACTCTGGAAACACCATATATTTT
cdr3_aa: CASSERHSGNTIYF

j_call: TRBJ1-1
clone_size: NA
d_call: NA
v_call: TRBV27
cdr3_nt: TGTGCCAGCACCAAATTGGGGGCCAAGGTAGGCACTGAAGCTTTCTTT
cdr3_aa: CASTKLGAKVGTEAFF

j_call: TRBJ1-5
clone_size: NA
d_call: NA
v_call: TRBV6-5
cdr3_nt: TGTGCCAGCAGTCCTCCGGGGGCGGGTCAGCCCCAGCATTTT
cdr3_aa: CASSPPGAGQPQHF

j_call: TRBJ2-7
clone_size: NA
d_call: TRBD1
v_call: TRBV4-1
cdr3_nt: TGCGCCAGCAGCCAAGATAGGACAGGGGTAACCGAGCAGTACTTC
cdr3_aa: CASSQDRTGVTEQYF

j_call: TRBJ2-3
clone_size: NA
d_call: TRBD1
v_call: TRBV11-2
cdr3_nt: TGTGCCAGCAGCCGGGGACAGCCTAGCACAGATACGCAGTATTTT
cdr3_aa: CASSRGQPSTDTQYF

j_call: TRBJ1-2
clone_size: NA
d_call: TRBD1
v_call: TRBV5-6
cdr3_nt: TGTGCCAGCAGCCAGACAGGGAGGACCGGCTACACCTTC
cdr3_aa: CASSQTGRTGYTF

j_call: TRBJ1-1
clone_size: NA
d_call: TRBD1
v_call: TRBV5-1
cdr3_nt: TGCGCCAGCAGCCCGAAGACAGGGGTAGAGGGCACTGAAGCTTTCTTT
cdr3_aa: CASSPKTGVEGTEAFF

j_call: TRBJ1-4
clone_size: NA
d_call: TRBD1
v_call: TRBV7-8
cdr3_nt: TGTGCCAGCAGGGGGACAGGGAGAGAAAAACTGTTTTTT
cdr3_aa: CASRGTGREKLFF

j_call: TRBJ2-7
clone_size: few
d_call: TRBD1
v_call: TRBV12-5
cdr3_nt: TGTGCTAGTGGTTTGCCCCGGGACAGCACCCGAACCAACTACGAGCAGTACTTC
cdr3_aa: CASGLPRDSTRTNYEQYF

j_call: TRBJ1-3
clone_size: NA
d_call: NA
v_call: TRBV7-9
cdr3_nt: TGTGCCAGCAGGATCACGGGGGAGTCTGGAAACACCATATATTTT
cdr3_aa: CASRITGESGNTIYF

j_call: TRBJ1-2
clone_size: NA
d_call: TRBD1
v_call: TRBV12-3/TRBV12-4
cdr3_nt: TGTGCCAGCAGTTTGACAGGGAGATATGGCTACACCTTC
cdr3_aa: CASSLTGRYGYTF

j_call: TRBJ1-5
clone_size: NA
d_call: NA
v_call: TRBV6-1
cdr3_nt: TGTGCCAGCTCAGGGTCTAGCAATCAGCCCCAGCATTTT
cdr3_aa: CASSGSSNQPQHF

j_call: TRBJ2-7
clone_size: few
d_call: NA
v_call: TRBV10-3
cdr3_nt: TGTGCCATCAGTGACAGCCATTCCTACGAGCAGTACTTC
cdr3_aa: CAISDSHSYEQYF

j_call: TRBJ2-3
clone_size: NA
d_call: NA
v_call: TRBV7-2
cdr3_nt: TGTGCCAGCCAAACGGGAGCGAGCACAGATACGCAGTATTTT
cdr3_aa: CASQTGASTDTQYF

j_call: TRBJ2-1
clone_size: NA
d_call: TRBD1
v_call: TRBV6-2/TRBV6-3
cdr3_nt: TGTGCCAGCAGTTACGTGGACAGGTACAATGAGCAGTTCTTC
cdr3_aa: CASSYVDRYNEQFF

j_call: TRBJ2-3
clone_size: NA
d_call: NA
v_call: TRBV24-1
cdr3_nt: TGTGCCACCACGGGACCTCTGGATACGCAGTATTTT
cdr3_aa: CATTGPLDTQYF

j_call: TRBJ1-2
clone_size: NA
d_call: NA
v_call: TRBV6-5
cdr3_nt: TGTGCCAGCAGTTACGATCAGGGAGGAACTAACTATGGCTACACCTTC
cdr3_aa: CASSYDQGGTNYGYTF

j_call: TRBJ1-6
clone_size: NA
d_call: NA
v_call: TRBV19
cdr3_nt: TGTGCCAGTAGTACCATGACAGCGAATTCACCCCTCCACTTT
cdr3_aa: CASSTMTANSPLHF

j_call: TRBJ2-3
clone_size: NA
d_call: TRBD2
v_call: TRBV5-1
cdr3_nt: TGCGCCAGCACCCCTCGGACTAGCGGGTCCACAGATACGCAGTATTTT
cdr3_aa: CASTPRTSGSTDTQYF

j_call: TRBJ2-5
clone_size: NA
d_call: NA
v_call: TRBV7-2
cdr3_nt: TGTGCCAGCAGCTTAGCTCGATCCGATGCGACCCAGTACTTC
cdr3_aa: CASSLARSDATQYF